This T cell receptor beta chain derives from a study of CD8+CD57+ T cells in acquired aplastic anemia. Unmatched junction bases numbered 11, after V lost 6 bases and J lost 2 bases. CDR3 size: 17 residues. The germline CDR1 and CDR2 sequences are SGHDN and FVKESK. By flow cytometry, patients selected for sequencing had shown an expansion of CD8+CD57+ cells. Prior therapy had not been administered to any patient at the time of blood sampling. Template material for TCR beta VDJ and CDR3 profiling consisted of genomic DNA. One entry per CDR3 protein, called by TCRdb with MiXCR from the reads. This sample yields 200,000 to 300,000 distinct CDR3 sequences, of which approximately 45% are seen a single time; under 9% belongs to the top ten.

Sample: sorted CD4+, CD8+, or CD8+CD57+ T cells (not recorded which) from PBMCs. This TCR derives from a human donor with aplastic anemia. The genes are TRBV14 and TRBJ2-7; the match to TRBD2 covers 12 bases. The CDR3 protein is CASSLTSGGTAPYEQYF. The DNA of the CDR3 is TGTGCCAGCAGTTTAACTAGCGGGGGGACGGCCCCCTACGAGCAGTACTTC.